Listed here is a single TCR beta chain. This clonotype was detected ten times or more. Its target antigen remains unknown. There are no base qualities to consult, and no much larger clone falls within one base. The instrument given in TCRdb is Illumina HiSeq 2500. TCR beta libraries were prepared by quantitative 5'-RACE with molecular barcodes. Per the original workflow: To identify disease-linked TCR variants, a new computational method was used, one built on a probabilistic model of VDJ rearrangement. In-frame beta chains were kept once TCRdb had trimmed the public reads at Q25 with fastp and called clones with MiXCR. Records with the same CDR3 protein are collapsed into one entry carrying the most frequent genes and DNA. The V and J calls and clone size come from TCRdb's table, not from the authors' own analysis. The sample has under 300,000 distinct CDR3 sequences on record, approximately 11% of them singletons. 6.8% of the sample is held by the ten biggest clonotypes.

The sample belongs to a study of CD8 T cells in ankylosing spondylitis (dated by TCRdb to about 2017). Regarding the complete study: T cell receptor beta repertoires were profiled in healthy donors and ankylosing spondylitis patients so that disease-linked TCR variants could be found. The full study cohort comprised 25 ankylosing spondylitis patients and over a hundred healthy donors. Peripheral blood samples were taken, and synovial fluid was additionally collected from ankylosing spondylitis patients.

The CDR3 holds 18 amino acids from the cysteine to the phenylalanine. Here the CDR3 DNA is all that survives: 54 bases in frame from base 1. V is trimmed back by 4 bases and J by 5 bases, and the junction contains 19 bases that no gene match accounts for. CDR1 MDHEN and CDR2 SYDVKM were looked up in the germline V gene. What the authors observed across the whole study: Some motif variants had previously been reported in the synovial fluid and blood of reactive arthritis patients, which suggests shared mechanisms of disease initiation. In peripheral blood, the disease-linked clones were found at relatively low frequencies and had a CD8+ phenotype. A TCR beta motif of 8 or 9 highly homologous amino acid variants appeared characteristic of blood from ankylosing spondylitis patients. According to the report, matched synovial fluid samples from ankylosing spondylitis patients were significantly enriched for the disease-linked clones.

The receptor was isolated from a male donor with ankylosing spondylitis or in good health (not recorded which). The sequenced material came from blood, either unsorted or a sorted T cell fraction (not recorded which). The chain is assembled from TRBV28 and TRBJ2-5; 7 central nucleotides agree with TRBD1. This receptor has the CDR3 CASSSPTRPTGRRETQYF. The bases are TGTGCCAGCAGTTCCCCCACACGTCCGACAGGGCGGAGGGAGACCCAGTACTTC.